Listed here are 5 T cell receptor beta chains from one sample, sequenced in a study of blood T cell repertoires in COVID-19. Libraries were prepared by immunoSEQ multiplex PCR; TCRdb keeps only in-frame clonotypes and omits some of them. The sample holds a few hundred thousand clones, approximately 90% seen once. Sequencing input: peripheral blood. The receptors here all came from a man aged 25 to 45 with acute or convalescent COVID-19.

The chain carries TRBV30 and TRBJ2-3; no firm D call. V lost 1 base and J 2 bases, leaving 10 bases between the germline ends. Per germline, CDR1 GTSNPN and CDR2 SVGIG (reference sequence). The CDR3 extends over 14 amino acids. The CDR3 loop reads CAWSAASYTDTQYF. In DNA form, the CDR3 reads TGTGCCTGGAGTGCCGCTAGTTACACAGATACGCAGTATTTT.

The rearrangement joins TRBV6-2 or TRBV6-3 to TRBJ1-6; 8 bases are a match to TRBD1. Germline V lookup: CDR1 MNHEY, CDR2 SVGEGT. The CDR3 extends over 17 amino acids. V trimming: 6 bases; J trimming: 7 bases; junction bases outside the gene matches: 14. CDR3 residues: CASSSSRTGNINSPLHF. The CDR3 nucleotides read TGTGCCAGCAGCTCCTCTCGGACAGGGAACATAAATTCACCCCTCCACTTT.

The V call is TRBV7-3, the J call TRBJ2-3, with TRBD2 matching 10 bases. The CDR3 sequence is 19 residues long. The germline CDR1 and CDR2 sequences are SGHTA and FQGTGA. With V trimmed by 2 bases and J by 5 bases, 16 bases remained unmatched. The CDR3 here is CASSLYTGTSVQRGDTQYF. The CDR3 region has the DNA TGTGCCAGCAGCTTATACACCGGGACTAGCGTTCAGAGGGGAGATACGCAGTATTTT.

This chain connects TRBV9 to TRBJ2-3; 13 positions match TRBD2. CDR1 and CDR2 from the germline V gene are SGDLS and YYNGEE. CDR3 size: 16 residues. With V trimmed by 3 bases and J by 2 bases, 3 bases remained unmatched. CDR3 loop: CASSGGTSGDTDTQYF. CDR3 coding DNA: TGTGCCAGCAGCGGGGGGACTAGCGGGGACACAGATACGCAGTATTTT.

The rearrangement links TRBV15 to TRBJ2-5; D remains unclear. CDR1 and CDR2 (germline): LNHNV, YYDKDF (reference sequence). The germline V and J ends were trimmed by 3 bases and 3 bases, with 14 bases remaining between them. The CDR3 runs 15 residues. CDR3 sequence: CATSSVLQIKETQYF. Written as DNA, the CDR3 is TGTGCCACCAGCAGCGTCCTACAGATTAAAGAGACCCAGTACTTC.